This note documents a single TCR beta chain sequence. The repertoire was sequenced with immunoSEQ multiplex PCR; TCRdb's copy has only in-frame clones and lacks some. In the table there are roughly 76,000 clones, 75% to 85% of which are singletons. The data originate from a study of blood T cell repertoires in COVID-19. Looking at the study overall: Donors in the United States, Italy and Spain gave samples during acute or convalescent COVID-19.

Trimming shortened V by 8 bases and J by 4 bases, and 18 bases separated the two germline ends. CDR1 and CDR2 (germline): LNHDA, SQIVND (reference sequence). This CDR3 region has 15 residues. The rearrangement links TRBV19 to TRBJ2-1, with D possibly matching TRBD2 (6 bases). Sequencing was carried out using peripheral blood. The clonotype comes from a human donor in a cohort sampled during active COVID-19. CDR3 coding DNA: TGTGCCAGTGGGAGGAGCAAAGGGGATTACAATGAGCAGTTCTTC. This translates into CASGRSKGDYNEQFF.